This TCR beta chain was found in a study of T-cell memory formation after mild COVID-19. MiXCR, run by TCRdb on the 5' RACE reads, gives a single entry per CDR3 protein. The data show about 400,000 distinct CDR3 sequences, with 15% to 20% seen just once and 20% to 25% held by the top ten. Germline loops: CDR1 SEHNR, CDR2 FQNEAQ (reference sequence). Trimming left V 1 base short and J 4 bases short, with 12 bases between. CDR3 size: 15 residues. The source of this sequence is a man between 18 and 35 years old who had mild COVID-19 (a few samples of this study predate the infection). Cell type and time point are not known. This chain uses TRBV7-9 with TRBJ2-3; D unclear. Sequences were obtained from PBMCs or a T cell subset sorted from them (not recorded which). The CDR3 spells CASSLGGSWADTQYF. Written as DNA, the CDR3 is TGTGCCAGCAGCTTAGGGGGTAGCTGGGCAGATACGCAGTATTTT.